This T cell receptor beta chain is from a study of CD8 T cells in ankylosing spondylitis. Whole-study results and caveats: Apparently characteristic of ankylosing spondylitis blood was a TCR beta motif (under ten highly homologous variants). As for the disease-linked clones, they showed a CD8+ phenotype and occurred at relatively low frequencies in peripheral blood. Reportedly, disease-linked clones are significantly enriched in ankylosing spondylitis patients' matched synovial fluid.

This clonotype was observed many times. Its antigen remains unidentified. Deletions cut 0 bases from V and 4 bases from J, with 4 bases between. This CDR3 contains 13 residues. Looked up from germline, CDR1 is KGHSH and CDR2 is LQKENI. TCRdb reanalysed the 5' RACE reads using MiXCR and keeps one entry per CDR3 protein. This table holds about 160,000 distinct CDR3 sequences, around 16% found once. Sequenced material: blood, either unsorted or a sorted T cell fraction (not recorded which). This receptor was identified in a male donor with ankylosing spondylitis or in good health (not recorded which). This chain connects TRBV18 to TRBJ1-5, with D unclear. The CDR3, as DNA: TGTGCCAGCTCACCACCAATGAATCAGCCCCAGCATTTT. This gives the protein CASSPPMNQPQHF.